This is a list of T cell receptor beta chains from one sample in a study of T cells in Graves' hyperthyroidism and ophthalmopathy. TCRdb reprocessed the multiplex PCR reads with MiXCR, giving one entry per CDR3 protein. The sample consists of fewer than 350,000 distinct CDR3 sequences, 15% to 20% of them appearing once. Sample: blood. These receptors were taken from a man between 50 and 59 years old with Graves' ophthalmopathy. CDR3s include the opening cysteine and the closing phenylalanine or tryptophan. Each record gives: V gene, clone size, D gene, J gene, CDR3 protein, CDR3 DNA. A D gene is named only where the DNA matches it firmly. Clone size appears in some rows only: once, few, many, or a class for an expanded clone.

V: TRBV9
size: many
D: NA
J: TRBJ1-6
CDR3: CASSRDPGRNSPLHF
DNA: TGTGCCAGCAGCAGGGACCCCGGGAGGAATTCACCCCTCCACTTT

V: TRBV5-1
size: many
D: TRBD2
J: TRBJ2-7
CDR3: CASSLELAGGSEQYF
DNA: TGCGCCAGCAGCTTGGAACTAGCGGGAGGGAGCGAGCAGTACTTC

V: TRBV27
size: many
D: TRBD1
J: TRBJ1-6
CDR3: CASRLKTGGAGSYNSPLHF
DNA: TGTGCCAGCAGACTCAAAACAGGGGGCGCAGGGTCCTATAATTCACCCCTCCACTTT

V: TRBV11-3
size: many
D: NA
J: TRBJ2-5
CDR3: CASSQGRGGAQETQYF
DNA: TGTGCCAGCAGCCAAGGACGGGGAGGTGCTCAAGAGACCCAGTACTTC

V: TRBV9
size: many
D: NA
J: TRBJ1-1
CDR3: CASSVDWMDTEAFF
DNA: TGTGCCAGCAGCGTAGACTGGATGGACACTGAAGCTTTCTTT

V: TRBV20-1
size: many
D: NA
J: TRBJ1-5
CDR3: CSATNKSVGTQPQHF
DNA: TGCAGTGCTACCAATAAATCAGTGGGTACTCAGCCCCAGCATTTT

V: TRBV9
size: few
D: NA
J: TRBJ2-7
CDR3: CASSVRGGGIGEQYF
DNA: TGTGCCAGCAGCGTACGAGGGGGGGGGATTGGTGAGCAGTACTTC

V: TRBV6-1
size: many
D: NA
J: TRBJ2-3
CDR3: CASRKGGVTDTQYF
DNA: TGTGCCAGCAGAAAGGGGGGAGTCACAGATACGCAGTATTTT

V: TRBV7-2
size: NA
D: NA
J: TRBJ2-3
CDR3: CASSPQGLGTDTQYF
DNA: TGTGCCAGCAGCCCTCAGGGACTTGGCACAGATACGCAGTATTTT

V: TRBV3-1
size: few
D: NA
J: TRBJ2-7
CDR3: CASSQEGYYEQYF
DNA: TGTGCCAGCAGCCAAGAAGGATACTACGAGCAGTACTTC

V: TRBV6-6
size: NA
D: NA
J: TRBJ2-2
CDR3: CASSYSNRNTGELFF
DNA: TGTGCCAGCAGTTACTCGAACCGGAACACCGGGGAGCTGTTTTTT

V: TRBV29-1
size: NA
D: NA
J: TRBJ2-7
CDR3: CSVDSGSHEQYF
DNA: TGCAGCGTTGATAGTGGCTCCCACGAGCAGTACTTC

V: TRBV27
size: NA
D: NA
J: TRBJ2-7
CDR3: CASSYVNRRNYEQYF
DNA: TGTGCCAGCAGCTACGTCAACAGGAGGAACTACGAGCAGTACTTC

V: TRBV7-2
size: many
D: NA
J: TRBJ1-5
CDR3: CASSSTGRWLQPQHF
DNA: TGTGCCAGCAGCTCTACAGGGAGGTGGTTGCAGCCCCAGCATTTT

V: TRBV7-9
size: many
D: NA
J: TRBJ2-7
CDR3: CASSSPLGLYEQYF
DNA: TGTGCCAGCAGCTCTCCTCTAGGGCTCTACGAGCAGTACTTC

V: TRBV19
size: NA
D: NA
J: TRBJ1-5
CDR3: CASRDRPNSNQPQHF
DNA: TGTGCCAGTAGAGACAGACCCAATAGCAATCAGCCCCAGCATTTT

V: TRBV6-9
size: NA
D: NA
J: TRBJ1-6
CDR3: CASILQPYNSPLHF
DNA: TGTGCCAGCATTTTACAGCCGTATAATTCACCCCTCCACTTT

V: TRBV7-9
size: NA
D: TRBD2
J: TRBJ2-1
CDR3: CASTTLGGRDRGLAGVRDEQFF
DNA: TGTGCCAGCACCACTTTGGGTGGTAGGGACAGGGGACTAGCGGGAGTTAGAGATGAGCAGTTCTTC

V: TRBV5-6
size: many
D: NA
J: TRBJ2-7
CDR3: CASSLGGGANEQYF
DNA: TGTGCCAGCAGCTTGGGGGGAGGCGCGAACGAGCAGTACTTC

V: TRBV30
size: many
D: NA
J: TRBJ2-2
CDR3: CAWTRGRATGELFF
DNA: TGTGCCTGGACCCGAGGGCGAGCCACCGGGGAGCTGTTTTTT

V: TRBV6-1
size: many
D: TRBD1
J: TRBJ1-1
CDR3: CASSGHRGAEAFF
DNA: TGTGCCAGCAGTGGACACAGGGGCGCTGAAGCTTTCTTT

V: TRBV30
size: NA
D: NA
J: TRBJ1-5
CDR3: CAWSVAGYSNQPQHF
DNA: TGTGCCTGGAGTGTGGCGGGTTATAGCAATCAGCCCCAGCATTTT

V: TRBV2
size: few
D: NA
J: TRBJ2-7
CDR3: CASSDNRIYEQYF
DNA: TGTGCCAGCAGTGATAACAGGATATACGAGCAGTACTTC

V: TRBV11-1
size: NA
D: NA
J: TRBJ2-1
CDR3: CASSLESSAYNEQFF
DNA: TGTGCCAGCAGCTTAGAGTCAAGCGCCTACAATGAGCAGTTCTTC

V: TRBV20-1
size: many
D: NA
J: TRBJ1-2
CDR3: CSALRPGTTSGYTF
DNA: TGCAGTGCACTTCGGCCGGGAACGACGAGTGGCTACACCTTC

V: TRBV6-1
size: few
D: TRBD2
J: TRBJ2-1
CDR3: CASSSTAGGFGEQFF
DNA: TGTGCCAGCAGCTCCACAGCGGGGGGATTTGGTGAGCAGTTCTTC

V: TRBV20-1
size: few
D: TRBD1
J: TRBJ2-1
CDR3: CSARVHSAPGQRFNEQFF
DNA: TGCAGTGCTAGGGTCCATTCCGCGCCGGGACAGAGGTTTAATGAGCAGTTCTTC

V: TRBV28
size: once
D: TRBD2
J: TRBJ2-3
CDR3: CASSLVGGAGTDTQYF
DNA: TGTGCCAGCAGTTTAGTCGGGGGGGCCGGAACAGATACGCAGTATTTT

V: TRBV20-1
size: NA
D: TRBD1
J: TRBJ1-3
CDR3: CSARSGGQRNTIYF
DNA: TGCAGTGCTAGATCAGGGGGGCAGAGAAACACCATATATTTT

V: TRBV9
size: NA
D: NA
J: TRBJ2-2
CDR3: CASSVQALVDTGELFF
DNA: TGTGCCAGCAGCGTACAGGCCCTGGTGGACACCGGGGAGCTGTTTTTT

V: TRBV7-6
size: many
D: NA
J: TRBJ2-1
CDR3: CASSTTDEQFF
DNA: TGTGCCAGCAGCACCACGGATGAGCAGTTCTTC

V: TRBV2
size: NA
D: TRBD1
J: TRBJ1-2
CDR3: CASSDQGGYGYTF
DNA: TGTGCCAGCAGTGACCAGGGGGGGTATGGCTACACCTTC

V: TRBV28
size: few
D: TRBD2
J: TRBJ2-1
CDR3: CASSFSGRAHNEQFF
DNA: TGTGCCAGCAGTTTTAGTGGGAGGGCCCACAATGAGCAGTTCTTC

V: TRBV10-3
size: NA
D: TRBD2
J: TRBJ2-1
CDR3: CAISESGVSYNEQFF
DNA: TGTGCCATCAGTGAGAGCGGGGTTTCCTACAATGAGCAGTTCTTC

V: TRBV29-1
size: NA
D: TRBD2
J: TRBJ2-1
CDR3: CSVDRAGGPDEQFF
DNA: TGCAGCGTTGACCGAGCGGGAGGGCCGGATGAGCAGTTCTTC

V: TRBV7-9
size: many
D: NA
J: TRBJ2-7
CDR3: CASSFGLTYEQYF
DNA: TGTGCCAGCAGCTTTGGGCTTACCTACGAGCAGTACTTC

V: TRBV2
size: few
D: NA
J: TRBJ1-4
CDR3: CASRRIATNEKLFF
DNA: TGTGCCAGCAGGAGAATTGCAACTAATGAAAAACTGTTTTTT

V: TRBV19
size: NA
D: NA
J: TRBJ1-1
CDR3: CASSKTGKGTEAFF
DNA: TGTGCCAGTAGTAAGACGGGCAAGGGCACTGAAGCTTTCTTT

V: TRBV5-5
size: few
D: NA
J: TRBJ2-3
CDR3: CASSLRGPPTDTQYF
DNA: TGTGCCAGCAGCTTGAGAGGACCCCCCACAGATACGCAGTATTTT

V: TRBV20-1
size: many
D: NA
J: TRBJ2-7
CDR3: CSAQNTGRGAYEQYF
DNA: TGCAGTGCTCAAAACACGGGGCGGGGCGCCTACGAGCAGTACTTC

V: TRBV7-3
size: few
D: NA
J: TRBJ1-1
CDR3: CASSLGGVDEAFF
DNA: TGTGCCAGCAGCTTAGGAGGGGTCGACGAAGCTTTCTTT

V: TRBV18
size: NA
D: NA
J: TRBJ2-1
CDR3: CASSLAPGTRSYNEQFF
DNA: TGTGCCAGCTCACTAGCGCCCGGGACGCGGTCCTACAATGAGCAGTTCTTC

V: TRBV13
size: NA
D: TRBD2
J: TRBJ2-3
CDR3: CASSLVTSGSNTDTQYF
DNA: TGTGCCAGCAGCTTAGTGACTAGCGGGAGTAACACAGATACGCAGTATTTT

V: TRBV5-1
size: many
D: TRBD1
J: TRBJ2-1
CDR3: CASSSYLGTASYNEQFF
DNA: TGCGCCAGCAGCTCTTACCTAGGGACAGCCTCCTACAATGAGCAGTTCTTC

V: TRBV28
size: many
D: TRBD1
J: TRBJ1-2
CDR3: CASSPGGQGNYGYTF
DNA: TGTGCCAGCAGCCCAGGGGGACAGGGTAACTATGGCTACACCTTC

V: TRBV3-1
size: many
D: NA
J: TRBJ1-2
CDR3: CASSQAPGTNYGYTF
DNA: TGTGCCAGCAGCCAAGCCCCCGGGACAAACTATGGCTACACCTTC

V: TRBV20-1
size: NA
D: NA
J: TRBJ2-7
CDR3: CSAHLEIEQYF
DNA: TGCAGTGCCCATTTAGAAATCGAGCAGTACTTC

V: TRBV6-1
size: few
D: NA
J: TRBJ2-7
CDR3: CASSSYGGRYEQYF
DNA: TGTGCCAGCAGTTCCTACGGGGGGCGTTACGAGCAGTACTTC

V: TRBV14
size: few
D: TRBD1
J: TRBJ2-5
CDR3: CASSQRTGHQETQYF
DNA: TGTGCCAGCAGCCAAAGGACAGGGCACCAAGAGACCCAGTACTTC

V: TRBV3-1
size: few
D: NA
J: TRBJ2-3
CDR3: CASSQGGQRTDTQYF
DNA: TGTGCCAGCAGCCAAGGGGGCCAGCGCACAGATACGCAGTATTTT

V: TRBV19
size: NA
D: NA
J: TRBJ1-1
CDR3: CASSPMGRWTEAFF
DNA: TGTGCCAGTAGCCCCATGGGGCGGTGGACTGAAGCTTTCTTT

V: TRBV20-1
size: NA
D: NA
J: TRBJ2-3
CDR3: CSATDRPVVRFTDTQYF
DNA: TGCAGTGCTACCGACCGCCCCGTGGTGAGGTTCACAGATACGCAGTATTTT

V: TRBV28
size: many
D: TRBD2
J: TRBJ2-7
CDR3: CASTPLVALAGGTYEQYF
DNA: TGTGCCAGCACCCCTCTGGTTGCACTAGCGGGAGGCACCTACGAGCAGTACTTC

V: TRBV11-2
size: many
D: NA
J: TRBJ1-1
CDR3: CASTRIGVGTEAFF
DNA: TGTGCCAGCACCCGAATAGGGGTGGGCACTGAAGCTTTCTTT